A selection of T cell receptor beta chains follows, all from one sample in a study of T cells in Graves' hyperthyroidism and ophthalmopathy. A single record per CDR3 protein comes from TCRdb applying MiXCR to the multiplex PCR reads. This table holds hundreds of thousands of distinct CDR3 sequences, around 14% found once. Specimen: blood. The receptor set was obtained from a woman between 18 and 29 years old with Graves' hyperthyroidism. The CDR3 runs from the conserved cysteine through the conserved F or W. Each record gives: clone size, V gene, D gene, J gene, CDR3 protein, CDR3 DNA. D genes are given only for firm matches. Only some rows state a clone size, as once, few, many or a class for expanded clones.

-	TRBV4-2	TRBD2	TRBJ2-3	CASSESPSGSSQYF	TGTGCCAGCTCGGAAAGCCCTAGCGGGAGCTCGCAGTATTTT
many	TRBV27	-	TRBJ2-7	CAHPDEQYF	TGTGCCCACCCAGACGAGCAGTACTTC
many	TRBV5-1	TRBD1	TRBJ1-4	CASSLSDRAGEKLFF	TGCGCCAGCAGCTTGTCCGACAGGGCTGGGGAAAAACTGTTTTTT
many	TRBV2	-	TRBJ2-7	CASRGAQGPTSGEQYF	TGTGCCAGCAGGGGGGCCCAAGGACCTACTTCGGGCGAGCAGTACTTC
-	TRBV30	TRBD2	TRBJ2-5	CAVRLAGYQETQYF	TGTGCCGTAAGACTAGCGGGGTACCAAGAGACCCAGTACTTC
many	TRBV2	TRBD2	TRBJ2-5	CASSVGLAGGPGETQYF	TGTGCCAGCAGTGTCGGGCTAGCGGGAGGGCCCGGGGAGACCCAGTACTTC
many	TRBV10-3	TRBD1	TRBJ2-3	CAISTLTGGSPDTQYF	TGTGCCATCAGTACCCTGACAGGGGGCTCCCCAGATACGCAGTATTTT
many	TRBV5-1	-	TRBJ2-7	CASSFNVGFVRYEQYF	TGCGCCAGCAGCTTCAATGTCGGATTCGTCCGCTACGAGCAGTACTTC
many	TRBV6-1	-	TRBJ2-7	CASSTASSYEQYF	TGTGCCAGCAGTACGGCGAGCTCCTACGAGCAGTACTTC
many	TRBV19	-	TRBJ1-2	CASRLGVYGYTF	TGTGCCAGTAGGCTCGGGGTCTATGGCTACACCTTC
many	TRBV2	-	TRBJ1-2	CASSDMFGVGGYTF	TGTGCCAGCAGTGACATGTTCGGAGTGGGGGGCTACACCTTC
-	TRBV7-9	TRBD2	TRBJ2-3	CASSLALAGVLYF	TGTGCCAGCAGCTTAGCTCTAGCGGGGGTTCTGTATTTT
-	TRBV7-3	-	TRBJ2-1	CASSDGTDKYNEQFF	TGTGCCAGCAGCGATGGGACTGACAAATACAATGAGCAGTTCTTC
many	TRBV2	-	TRBJ1-2	CASSNTGSSGYTF	TGTGCCAGCAGCAACACAGGGAGCAGTGGCTACACCTTC
few	TRBV20-1	-	TRBJ2-1	CSAPVRSSYNEQFF	TGCAGTGCTCCGGTCCGTAGCTCCTACAATGAGCAGTTCTTC
few	TRBV6-1	-	TRBJ2-1	CASIAGQGGYNEQFF	TGTGCCAGCATCGCGGGGCAGGGAGGTTACAATGAGCAGTTCTTC
many	TRBV20-1	-	TRBJ2-7	CSAKGGLSYYEQYF	TGCAGTGCCAAAGGCGGACTTTCATACTACGAGCAGTACTTC
many	TRBV2	-	TRBJ2-5	CASNSGVEETQYF	TGTGCCAGCAATTCAGGGGTCGAGGAGACCCAGTACTTC
many	TRBV27	-	TRBJ1-1	CASSFSGSTEAFF	TGTGCCAGCAGTTTTTCGGGGTCCACTGAAGCTTTCTTT
many	TRBV20-1	TRBD1	TRBJ1-1	CSARDHRTGGAFF	TGCAGTGCTAGAGATCATAGGACAGGGGGAGCTTTCTTT
many	TRBV11-2	TRBD2	TRBJ2-3	CASSLLGTRADTQYF	TGTGCCAGCAGCCTACTGGGGACTAGGGCAGATACGCAGTATTTT
-	TRBV5-8	TRBD2	TRBJ2-5	CASSLITSGRELGTQYF	TGTGCCAGCAGCTTGATCACTAGCGGGAGGGAACTTGGGACCCAGTACTTC
few	TRBV18	-	TRBJ2-2	CASSPFLSGTNTGELFF	TGTGCCAGCTCACCATTCCTCAGCGGTACGAACACCGGGGAGCTGTTTTTT
many	TRBV11-2	-	TRBJ1-6	CASSWDGYNSPLHF	TGTGCCAGCAGCTGGGACGGCTATAATTCACCCCTCCACTTT
-	TRBV4-1	TRBD2	TRBJ2-7	CASSPLGLAVREQYF	TGCGCCAGCAGCCCTCTGGGGCTAGCGGTGCGGGAGCAGTACTTC
many	TRBV2	-	TRBJ2-3	CASSEAAGLADTQYF	TGTGCCAGCAGTGAAGCGGCAGGGCTAGCAGATACGCAGTATTTT
many	TRBV20-1	TRBD2	TRBJ2-1	CSAQTSRTRNEQFF	TGCAGTGCCCAGACTAGCCGGACCCGCAATGAGCAGTTCTTC
-	TRBV7-9	TRBD2	TRBJ2-1	CASSIGTNEQFF	TGTGCCAGCAGCATTGGGACTAACGAGCAGTTCTTC
few	TRBV11-3	-	TRBJ2-7	CASSPAEGRRYEQYF	TGTGCCAGCAGCCCAGCTGAGGGACGGAGATACGAGCAGTACTTC
many	TRBV11-3	-	TRBJ1-1	CASNLDRGGEAFF	TGTGCCAGCAACTTAGATCGCGGGGGGGAAGCTTTCTTT
-	TRBV19	-	TRBJ1-2	CASSLTGKDGYTF	TGTGCCAGTAGTCTCACAGGGAAGGATGGCTACACCTTC
few	TRBV5-8	-	TRBJ1-4	CASDLEENEKLFF	TGTGCCAGTGACCTAGAGGAAAATGAAAAACTGTTTTTT
-	TRBV19	TRBD1	TRBJ1-2	CASSDRGPDYTF	TGTGCCAGTAGCGACAGGGGGCCGGACTACACCTTC
-	TRBV25-1	-	TRBJ2-4	CASSGNRGNIQYF	TGTGCCAGCAGTGGAAATCGTGGAAACATTCAGTACTTC
many	TRBV27	-	TRBJ1-5	CASSLTSGGSQPQHF	TGTGCCAGCAGTTTAACTTCGGGGGGGAGCCAGCCCCAGCATTTT
few	TRBV6-1	-	TRBJ2-7	CASSEGPSPSYEQYF	TGTGCCAGCAGTGAAGGACCCTCCCCCTCCTACGAGCAGTACTTC
many	TRBV20-1	-	TRBJ1-4	CSASRQVYEKLFF	TGCAGTGCCAGTAGACAGGTATACGAAAAACTGTTTTTT
many	TRBV30	-	TRBJ1-6	CAWETGSQYLHF	TGTGCCTGGGAGACCGGGAGTCAATACCTCCACTTT
many	TRBV28	-	TRBJ2-5	CASSSGPQETQYF	TGTGCCAGCAGCTCGGGACCCCAAGAGACCCAGTACTTC
many	TRBV4-1	TRBD2	TRBJ2-1	CASSPASGGAGEQFF	TGCGCCAGCAGCCCCGCTAGCGGGGGGGCAGGGGAGCAGTTCTTC
many	TRBV30	-	TRBJ2-1	CAWSVLVLENEQFF	TGTGCCTGGAGTGTACTGGTCCTGGAGAATGAGCAGTTCTTC
-	TRBV3-1	-	TRBJ1-5	CASSQDVGHHQPQHF	TGTGCCAGCAGCCAAGATGTAGGTCACCATCAGCCCCAGCATTTT
many	TRBV5-6	-	TRBJ1-1	CASSLALTGSEAFF	TGTGCCAGCAGCTTGGCTTTGACGGGTTCTGAAGCTTTCTTT
many	TRBV12-3/TRBV12-4	-	TRBJ2-7	CASSRFKGSSYEQYF	TGTGCCAGCAGTCGTTTCAAGGGGTCCTCCTACGAGCAGTACTTC
many	TRBV27	-	TRBJ1-2	CASSSLGALGYTF	TGTGCCAGCAGTTCCCTAGGGGCCCTAGGCTACACCTTC
few	TRBV4-1	-	TRBJ1-4	CASSSDGGKEKLFF	TGCGCCAGCAGCTCCGACGGGGGGAAGGAAAAACTGTTTTTT
many	TRBV12-3/TRBV12-4	TRBD2	TRBJ2-2	CASRLAGSWAGELFF	TGTGCCAGCAGGCTAGCGGGATCTTGGGCCGGGGAGCTGTTTTTT
many	TRBV6-1	TRBD2	TRBJ2-3	CASKRGLSTDTQYF	TGTGCCAGCAAGCGGGGCCTGAGCACAGATACGCAGTATTTT
-	TRBV6-1	-	TRBJ2-7	CASSAWALYEQYF	TGTGCCAGCAGTGCCTGGGCCCTTTACGAGCAGTACTTC
many	TRBV20-1	-	TRBJ1-6	CSARKDCCSYNSPLHF	TGCAGTGCGAGAAAGGACTGTTGCTCCTATAATTCACCCCTCCACTTT
many	TRBV18	-	TRBJ2-3	CASSPRVVSTDTQYF	TGTGCCAGCTCACCACGCGTTGTCAGCACAGATACGCAGTATTTT
many	TRBV10-2	-	TRBJ1-1	CASSEFGITEAFF	TGCGCCAGCAGTGAGTTCGGTATCACTGAAGCTTTCTTT
many	TRBV5-4	-	TRBJ1-1	CASSLPLGGTEAFF	TGTGCCAGCAGCTTGCCATTGGGTGGGACTGAAGCTTTCTTT
many	TRBV7-8	-	TRBJ2-7	CASSPPLGYEQYF	TGTGCCAGCAGCCCCCCCCTAGGCTACGAGCAGTACTTC
few	TRBV7-2	-	TRBJ1-1	CASSTRRSGTEAFF	TGTGCCAGCAGCACACGGAGGTCGGGCACTGAAGCTTTCTTT
many	TRBV6-1	TRBD1	TRBJ1-2	CASSDPGKGAYGYTF	TGTGCCAGCAGTGACCCAGGAAAGGGGGCCTATGGCTACACCTTC
-	TRBV7-8	-	TRBJ1-6	CASSLHGVALNSPLHF	TGTGCCAGCAGCTTACACGGGGTGGCCCTTAATTCACCCCTCCACTTT
many	TRBV15	-	TRBJ1-4	CATSREGGKLFF	TGTGCCACCAGCAGAGAGGGGGGAAAACTGTTTTTT
many	TRBV4-1	-	TRBJ1-2	CASSQEHLNYGYTF	TGCGCCAGCAGCCAAGAACACCTGAACTATGGCTACACCTTC